This TCR beta chain is from a study of shared clonotypes between healthy human individuals. CDR3 length equals 12 residues. V was pared by 4 bases and J by 7 bases, with 7 bases between. Per germline, CDR1 SNHLY and CDR2 FYNNEI. Assay execution proceeded at the deep level. Several immunoSEQ plates received, in even portions, the genomic DNA of each subset. Ten immunoSEQ deep assay plates were used to sequence the DNA of unsorted PBMCs. Profiled with immunoSEQ multiplex PCR; TCRdb holds only in-frame clones, not every one. This table holds about 470,000 clones, around 75% found once. This clone was picked up a small number of times.

The source of this sequence is a woman aged 35 to 49 in good health. Some clones in this sample may be carry-over from other donors' samples. The chain carries TRBV2 and TRBJ1-4, with D unresolved. The material sequenced was PBMCs. CDR3 sequence (DNA): TGTGCCAGCAGTGGTACGGGTGAAAAACTGTTTTTT. Translation gives CASSGTGEKLFF.